A selection of T cell receptor beta chains follows, all from one sample in a study of blood T cell repertoires in COVID-19. TCRdb's copy holds only in-frame clones and misses some; the assay was immunoSEQ multiplex PCR. The sample consists of 250,000 to 300,000 clones, roughly 88% of them appearing once. Sequencing input: peripheral blood. The receptors come from a woman between 65 and 79 years old with acute or convalescent COVID-19. Both conserved end residues are part of each CDR3. D genes are given only for firm matches. Clone size is not always given. Where it is, it says once, few, many or a class for expanded clones.

- TRBJ1-4 TRBV6-5 TRBD1 TGTGCCAGCAGGACGACAGGGGGGGATAATGAAAAACTGTTTTTT CASRTTGGDNEKLFF
few TRBJ1-3 TRBV3-1/TRBV3-2 TRBD1 TGTGCCAGCAGCCCCGGGACAGTATACACCATATATTTT CASSPGTVYTIYF
- TRBJ1-1 TRBV5-5 - TGTGCCAGCAGCTTGGCAGGAACCAACACTGAAGCTTTCTTT CASSLAGTNTEAFF
- TRBJ1-5 TRBV18 - TGTGCCAGCTCACCTCTGGGGGGGAATCAGCCCCAGCATTTT CASSPLGGNQPQHF
- TRBJ2-6 TRBV6-5 TRBD1 TGTGCCAGCAGGATCGACAGGGGGGCACGCGTCCTGACTTTC CASRIDRGARVLTF
- TRBJ2-1 TRBV6-5 TRBD1 TGTGCCAGCAGCACACAGGGGGTTGGTGAGCAGTTCTTC CASSTQGVGEQFF
- TRBJ2-4 TRBV9 - TGTGCCAGCAGCCACTCTACTCATTGGGAGGACATTCAGTACTTC CASSHSTHWEDIQYF
- TRBJ2-3 TRBV13 TRBD2 TGTGCCAGCCGAGGGACTAGCGGAGGCACAGATACGCAGTATTTT CASRGTSGGTDTQYF
- TRBJ2-3 TRBV6-5 TRBD2 TGTGCCAGTAAGCGGGGGGGCGCAGATACGCAGTATTTT CASKRGGADTQYF
- TRBJ2-1 TRBV5-6 - TGTGCCAGCAGCCGCAGGACAACTTACAATGAGCAGTTCTTC CASSRRTTYNEQFF
few TRBJ1-2 TRBV4-1 - TGCGCCAGCAGCCAAGGCCAGGGGAGAGACTATGGCTACACCTTC CASSQGQGRDYGYTF
- TRBJ2-3 TRBV5-4 TRBD2 TGTGCCAGCAGCTTGAAACTAGCGGGACCTAGCACAGATACGCAGTATTTT CASSLKLAGPSTDTQYF
few TRBJ1-2 TRBV7-9 - TGTGCCAGCAGCCCTGACAGGAGTTATGGCTACACCTTC CASSPDRSYGYTF
- TRBJ1-1 TRBV20-1 TRBD1 TGCAGTGCTAGTAGAGTTTACACAGGGGAGAACACTGAAGCTTTCTTT CSASRVYTGENTEAFF
- TRBJ1-4 TRBV5-1 - TGCGCCAGCAGCTTTGGAGGGAGTAATGAAAAACTGTTTTTT CASSFGGSNEKLFF
- TRBJ2-3 TRBV5-1 TRBD1 TGCGCCAGCAGCTTGCCCTCAGGACAGGGTAGGGGCTCAGATACGCAGTATTTT CASSLPSGQGRGSDTQYF
- TRBJ2-3 TRBV3-1/TRBV3-2 TRBD2 TGTGCCAGCTCCCTCCTAGCGGGGTCCCCAGATACGCAGTATTTT CASSLLAGSPDTQYF
- TRBJ1-2 TRBV3-1/TRBV3-2 - TGTGCCAGCAGCCCAATCCGGGGTAATGGCTACACCTTC CASSPIRGNGYTF
few TRBJ2-2 TRBV20-1 - TGCAGTGCTAGTGGCGGCAGGGGCGGAACCGGGGAGCTGTTTTTT CSASGGRGGTGELFF
- TRBJ2-1 TRBV18 - TGTGCCAGCTCGCCTACCACAGGGTGGGAGCAGTTCTTC CASSPTTGWEQFF
- TRBJ2-1 TRBV5-6 - TGTGCCAGCAGCTTGAGGAGGGGCTGGGGTCTGAATGAGCAGTTCTTC CASSLRRGWGLNEQFF
- TRBJ2-7 TRBV2 TRBD1 TGTGCCACCCGACAGGGCGAAAACGAGCAGTACTTC CATRQGENEQYF
- TRBJ2-3 TRBV6-5 - TGTGCCAGCAGTCCCCCGGGACTCGTCACAGATACGCAGTATTTT CASSPPGLVTDTQYF
- TRBJ2-5 TRBV7-2 TRBD2 TGTGCCAGCAGCTTAGCGGGGGCGGGGGGCCAAGAGACCCAGTACTTC CASSLAGAGGQETQYF
- TRBJ1-1 TRBV24-1 TRBD1 TGTGCCACCAGAGAGACAGGGATGAACACTGAAGCTTTCTTT CATRETGMNTEAFF
- TRBJ1-1 TRBV19 TRBD1 TGTGCCAGTAGCCCGACAGGGGGATACACTGAAGCTTTCTTT CASSPTGGYTEAFF
- TRBJ2-6 TRBV6-5 TRBD1 TGTGCCAGCACCCGGGACAGGGCTGGGGCCAACGTCCTGACTTTC CASTRDRAGANVLTF
- TRBJ1-1 TRBV14 TRBD1 TGTGCCAGCAGCCAAGACGGGACAGCCGCTTTCTTT CASSQDGTAAFF
- TRBJ1-1 TRBV9 - TGTGCCAGCAGCGTAGAAGGAACAGGGACAGAAGCTTTCTTT CASSVEGTGTEAFF
few TRBJ2-3 TRBV14 TRBD1 TGTGCCAGCAGCCAAGGTGGGACAGTGAGCACAGATACGCAGTATTTT CASSQGGTVSTDTQYF
- TRBJ1-1 TRBV7-8 - TGTGCCAGCAGCCGTCGGGGAGACACTGAAGCTTTCTTT CASSRRGDTEAFF
- TRBJ2-3 TRBV2 TRBD2 TGTGCCAGCAGCCTAGCGGGGGTGGATACGCAGTATTTT CASSLAGVDTQYF
once TRBJ1-5 TRBV19 - TGTGCCAGTAGTATCCCAGGTAATAGCAATCAGCCCCAGCATTTT CASSIPGNSNQPQHF
- TRBJ2-5 TRBV2 TRBD2 TGTGCCATAAAGCGGGGGGGGCAAGAGACCCAGTACTTC CAIKRGGQETQYF